Listed below are T cell receptor beta chains from one sample, sequenced in a study of a mutant IDH1 vaccine in newly diagnosed glioma. Antigen specificity for these receptors is unknown. Profiling relied on immunoSEQ multiplex PCR, and the TCRdb table lists in-frame clones only, not all of them. Of tens of thousands of clones listed, about 86% are singletons. The material sequenced was PBMCs, taken from a glioma patient whose treatment included an IDH1 peptide vaccine. The receptors derive from a woman aged 45-65 years with glioma. The CDR3 runs from the conserved cysteine through the conserved F or W. Each record gives: J gene, V gene, clone size, D gene, CDR3 DNA, CDR3 protein. D genes are given only for firm matches. Size is stated for part of the rows, as once, few or many counts, or as a class when the clone is expanded.

>TRBJ1-1|TRBV18|few|TRBD1
TGTGCCAGCTCACCCACCGGGGACAGGAACACTGAAGCTTTCTTT
CASSPTGDRNTEAFF
>TRBJ1-6|TRBV10-1|NA|TRBD1
TGCGCCAGCAGTGACCCGGACAGGGGCTCACCCCTCCACTTT
CASSDPDRGSPLHF
>TRBJ2-6|TRBV5-1|NA|NA
TGCGCCAGCAGCCGCGGGACAGCAAGCTCTGGGGCCAACGTCCTGACTTTC
CASSRGTASSGANVLTF
>TRBJ1-1|TRBV10-3|once|NA
TGTGCCATCAGTGAGTCTGACAGGGAAGCTTTCTTT
CAISESDREAFF
>TRBJ2-1|TRBV2|NA|NA
TGTGCCAGCAGCACAGGGATGACCAATGAGCAGTTCTTC
CASSTGMTNEQFF
>TRBJ1-2|TRBV6-1|NA|NA
TGTGCCAGCATTTGGCTCAGCGGCTACACCTTC
CASIWLSGYTF
>TRBJ2-2|TRBV5-1|NA|TRBD1
TGCGCCAGCAGCACCGACAGGGGAGGCACCGGGGAGCTGTTTTTT
CASSTDRGGTGELFF
>TRBJ2-7|TRBV28|NA|NA
TGTGCCAGCAGTTTAAGCGCCGGGTACGAGCAGTACTTC
CASSLSAGYEQYF
>TRBJ1-5|TRBV7-2|NA|NA
TGTGCCAGCAGCTTAAATAGTAGGGCTAGCAATCAGCCCCAGCATTTT
CASSLNSRASNQPQHF
>TRBJ1-1|TRBV7-3|NA|TRBD1
TGTGCCAGCAGCCTCGGACAGGGCACTGAAGCTTTCTTT
CASSLGQGTEAFF
>TRBJ1-1|TRBV6-5|NA|NA
TGTGCCAGCAGTTACTCGTGGGCCGGGAACACTGAAGCTTTCTTT
CASSYSWAGNTEAFF
>TRBJ2-3|TRBV5-1|NA|TRBD2
TGCGCCAGCAGGTGGGGTAGCGGGGGGCCATCGGCAGATACGCAGTATTTT
CASRWGSGGPSADTQYF
>TRBJ1-1|TRBV5-1|few|TRBD1
TGCGCCAGCAGCGTGACAGGGGGCTACACTGAAGCTTTCTTT
CASSVTGGYTEAFF
>TRBJ2-3|TRBV7-2|NA|TRBD2
TGTGCCAGCGAGGGACTAGCGGGGGCCCGCACAGATACGCAGTATTTT
CASEGLAGARTDTQYF
>TRBJ1-2|TRBV4-3|NA|NA
TGCGCCAGCAGCCAAGATTCTCTCACCCGGGACTATGGCTACACCTTC
CASSQDSLTRDYGYTF
>TRBJ2-4|TRBV5-6|NA|NA
TGTGCCAGCAGCTTGGCAGGGGATCAGGGCATTCAGTACTTC
CASSLAGDQGIQYF
>TRBJ1-2|TRBV28|NA|NA
TGTGCCAGCAGTCCGCGGGGGGGCGCGGTCTATGGCTACACCTTC
CASSPRGGAVYGYTF
>TRBJ1-2|TRBV6-1|NA|NA
TGTGCCAGCAGTGAAGCACCAGGGACTTATTATGGCTACACCTTC
CASSEAPGTYYGYTF
>TRBJ2-2|TRBV28|NA|TRBD2
TGTGCCAGCAGTTTTAAGCGGGGGGGCCCCCCCGGGGAGCTGTTTTTT
CASSFKRGGPPGELFF
>TRBJ2-5|TRBV19|NA|TRBD2
TGTGCCAGTAGTCCTAGCGGGGGGGCGGGAGAGACCCAGTACTTC
CASSPSGGAGETQYF
>TRBJ2-3|TRBV11-3|once|NA
TGTGCCAGCAGCCGTAGCACAGATACGCAGTATTTT
CASSRSTDTQYF
>TRBJ1-1|TRBV19|NA|NA
TGTGCCAGTAGTATGGAACAGCGAAACACTGAAGCTTTCTTT
CASSMEQRNTEAFF
>TRBJ1-5|TRBV9|NA|NA
TGTGCCAGCAGCGTAGAGGGGGGGCCGGGTCAGCCCCAGCATTTT
CASSVEGGPGQPQHF
>TRBJ2-5|TRBV9|NA|TRBD2
TGTGCCAGCACCGTTGGTAGCGGGGGAGGGCAAGAGACCCAGTACTTC
CASTVGSGGGQETQYF
>TRBJ1-2|TRBV6-5|NA|NA
TGTGCCAGCAGTTCTACAGGGCAGGGGGGCTACACCTTC
CASSSTGQGGYTF
>TRBJ2-3|TRBV7-9|NA|TRBD2
TGTGCCAGCAGCCCGGGACTAGCGGGGGCCGGTAGCACAGATACGCAGTATTTT
CASSPGLAGAGSTDTQYF
>TRBJ1-4|TRBV5-1|NA|NA
TGCGCCAGCAGCTGGAATTCCGGGGATGCAACTAATGAAAAACTGTTTTTT
CASSWNSGDATNEKLFF
>TRBJ2-5|TRBV7-2|NA|NA
TGTGCCAGCAGCACAGCCGCCGGTCGAGGCTACCAAGAGACCCAGTACTTC
CASSTAAGRGYQETQYF
>TRBJ1-5|TRBV28|NA|NA
TGTGCCAGCAGTTTAAGTGAGGGCCTTTGGGGGGACCGACAGCCCCAGCATTTT
CASSLSEGLWGDRQPQHF
>TRBJ1-1|TRBV11-3|NA|NA
TGTGCCAGCAGCTTACGGGCGGATGGAGCTTTCTTT
CASSLRADGAFF
>TRBJ1-5|TRBV6-1|NA|NA
TGTGCCAACAGTGATGAGGCAGCGCAGCATTTT
CANSDEAAQHF
>TRBJ2-5|TRBV14|NA|NA
TGTGCCAGCAGCCCAGTGAGTAGAGAGACCCAGTACTTC
CASSPVSRETQYF
>TRBJ1-5|TRBV14|few|NA
TGTGCCAGCAGCCAAGAAGCGGGAAATTATAGCAATCAGCCCCAGCATTTT
CASSQEAGNYSNQPQHF
>TRBJ1-3|TRBV5-1|NA|NA
TGCGCCAGCAGCATGAGTCAAATAGGCGTTTCTGGAAACACCATATATTTT
CASSMSQIGVSGNTIYF
>TRBJ1-2|TRBV2|few|NA
TGTGCCAGCAGTGACGGGCAGGGGAGCGATGGCTACACCTTC
CASSDGQGSDGYTF
>TRBJ2-3|TRBV30|NA|TRBD2
TGTGCCTGGGGAAGAGCGGGGGGCACAGATACGCAGTATTTT
CAWGRAGGTDTQYF
>TRBJ1-1|TRBV18|NA|TRBD1
TGTGCCAGCTCACCTTCCGGGACAGGGGAAAGAGCTTTCTTT
CASSPSGTGERAFF
>TRBJ2-1|TRBV20-1|NA|NA
TGCAGTGCTAGAAGGGTTACTGAGCAGTTCTTC
CSARRVTEQFF
>TRBJ1-5|TRBV7-9|NA|TRBD1
TGTGCCAGCAGCTTAGAGGGGGCCCTCAATCAGCCCCAGCATTTT
CASSLEGALNQPQHF
>TRBJ2-5|TRBV10-3|NA|NA
TGTGCCATCAGTGCCGGTTTTGTGGGGGCGGAAGAGACCCAGTACTTC
CAISAGFVGAEETQYF
>TRBJ1-2|TRBV28|NA|NA
TGTGCCAGCTCCACGTTTGGGATTAGCGGCTACACCTTC
CASSTFGISGYTF
>TRBJ2-7|TRBV7-9|NA|TRBD2
TGTGCCAGCAGACCTACTAGCGGGGGACCAGTGCCCTCCTACGAGCAGTACTTC
CASRPTSGGPVPSYEQYF
>TRBJ1-1|TRBV30|many|NA
TGTGCCTGGAATGATGGGGGAAACACTGAAGCTTTCTTT
CAWNDGGNTEAFF
>TRBJ2-7|TRBV7-2|NA|NA
TGTGCCAGCAGCTCGCCTACCGGGAGATATTCCTACGAGCAGTACTTC
CASSSPTGRYSYEQYF
>TRBJ1-1|TRBV5-4|NA|TRBD1
TGTGCCAGCAGCTCATACAGGGGAACTTGGACTGAAGCTTTCTTT
CASSSYRGTWTEAFF
>TRBJ1-1|TRBV11-3|once|TRBD1
TGTGCCAGCAGCTTAGTCATCTCGACAGGGGGTAACACTGAAGCTTTCTTT
CASSLVISTGGNTEAFF
>TRBJ2-3|TRBV29-1|NA|NA
TGCAGCGTTGGCACCGAGGGTACGCAGTATTTT
CSVGTEGTQYF
>TRBJ2-3|TRBV5-4|NA|NA
TGTGCCAGCACGGTATCACTAAGGGCTTCAGGTGGCACAGATACGCAGTATTTT
CASTVSLRASGGTDTQYF
>TRBJ1-1|TRBV18|few|NA
TGTGCCAGCTCACCAGTGGGATTAGTGGACACTGAAGCTTTCTTT
CASSPVGLVDTEAFF
>TRBJ1-2|TRBV4-2|NA|NA
TGTGCCAGCAGCCAAGATATTAGCTTAGGGGGTAACTATGGCTACACCTTC
CASSQDISLGGNYGYTF
>TRBJ1-1|TRBV29-1|few|NA
TGCGCGGGGGTAGTAACTGAAGCTTTCTTT
CAGVVTEAFF
>TRBJ1-6|TRBV5-8|NA|NA
TGTGCCAGCAGCCTCGCACAGGGCGTTAATTCACCCCTCCACTTT
CASSLAQGVNSPLHF